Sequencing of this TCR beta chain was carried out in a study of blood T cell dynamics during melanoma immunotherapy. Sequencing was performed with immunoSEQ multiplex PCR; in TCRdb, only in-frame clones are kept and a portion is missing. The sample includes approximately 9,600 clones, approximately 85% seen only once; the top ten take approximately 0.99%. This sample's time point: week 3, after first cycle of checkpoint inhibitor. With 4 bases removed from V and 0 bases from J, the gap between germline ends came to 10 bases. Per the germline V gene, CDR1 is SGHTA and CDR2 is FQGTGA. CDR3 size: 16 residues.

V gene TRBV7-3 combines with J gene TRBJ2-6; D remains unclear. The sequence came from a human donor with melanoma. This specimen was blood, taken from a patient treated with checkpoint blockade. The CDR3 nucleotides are TGTGCCAGCAGCTCGAAACGAGGCTCTGGGGCCAACGTCCTGACTTTC. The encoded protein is CASSSKRGSGANVLTF.